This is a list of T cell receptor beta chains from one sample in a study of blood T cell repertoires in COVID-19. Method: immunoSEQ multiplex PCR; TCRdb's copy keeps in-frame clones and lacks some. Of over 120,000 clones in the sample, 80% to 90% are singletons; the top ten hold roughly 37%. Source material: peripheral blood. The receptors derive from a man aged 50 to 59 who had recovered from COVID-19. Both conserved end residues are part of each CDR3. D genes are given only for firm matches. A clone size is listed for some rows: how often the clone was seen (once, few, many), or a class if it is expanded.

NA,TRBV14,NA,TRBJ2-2,CASSQDYNTGELFF,TGTGCCAGCAGCCAAGACTATAACACCGGGGAGCTGTTTTTT
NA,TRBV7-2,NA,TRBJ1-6,CASSLSQGRRNSPLHF,TGTGCCAGCTCTCTATCTCAGGGCCGACGGAATTCACCCCTCCACTTT
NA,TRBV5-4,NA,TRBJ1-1,CASSSGLPMDTEAFF,TGTGCCAGCAGCTCGGGACTCCCGATGGACACTGAAGCTTTCTTT
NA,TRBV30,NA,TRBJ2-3,CAWSVGGLDTQYF,TGTGCCTGGAGTGTGGGGGGTCTAGATACGCAGTATTTT
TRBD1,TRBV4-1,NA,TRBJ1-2,CASSRDRDNYGYTF,TGCGCCAGCAGCCGGGACAGAGATAACTATGGCTACACCTTC
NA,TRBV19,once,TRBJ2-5,CASSIRHQETQYF,TGTGCCAGTAGTATCCGACATCAGGAGACCCAGTACTTC
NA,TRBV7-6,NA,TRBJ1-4,CASSLGGRRNEKLFF,TGTGCCAGCAGCTTAGGGGGCCGGCGTAATGAAAAACTGTTTTTT
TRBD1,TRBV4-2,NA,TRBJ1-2,CASSLRDREGGYTF,TGTGCCAGCAGCCTTAGGGACAGGGAGGGTGGCTACACCTTC
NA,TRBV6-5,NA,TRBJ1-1,CASSYSGGNTEAFF,TGTGCCAGCAGTTACTCCGGGGGGAACACTGAAGCTTTCTTT
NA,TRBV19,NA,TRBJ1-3,CASDGGRGNTIYF,TGTGCCAGTGACGGGGGGCGTGGAAACACCATATATTTT